The clone carrying this T cell receptor beta chain was found a few times. V was clipped by 7 bases and J by 0 bases, with 16 bases between them. This CDR3 spans 16 amino acids. Germline V lookup: CDR1 LNHDA, CDR2 SQIVND (reference sequence). The entry originates in a study of kidney transplant recipient with SARS-CoV-2 infection. A single record per CDR3 protein comes from TCRdb applying MiXCR to the reads. This sample has approximately 240,000 distinct CDR3 sequences, with 25% to 30% found just once. The rearrangement joins TRBV19 to TRBJ2-1; D possibly matches TRBD1 or TRBD2 (5 bases each). Sequencing was performed on a blood sample, taken at baseline and between days 110 and 120 from a kidney transplant recipient. This clonotype originated in a male patient in his 30s who had COVID-19 and was a kidney transplant recipient. The graft donor may account for some of the T cells. CDR3 DNA: TGTGCCAGTAACCCCCCCCCAGGGAGCTCCTACAATGAGCAGTTCTTC. It codes for CASNPPPGSSYNEQFF.